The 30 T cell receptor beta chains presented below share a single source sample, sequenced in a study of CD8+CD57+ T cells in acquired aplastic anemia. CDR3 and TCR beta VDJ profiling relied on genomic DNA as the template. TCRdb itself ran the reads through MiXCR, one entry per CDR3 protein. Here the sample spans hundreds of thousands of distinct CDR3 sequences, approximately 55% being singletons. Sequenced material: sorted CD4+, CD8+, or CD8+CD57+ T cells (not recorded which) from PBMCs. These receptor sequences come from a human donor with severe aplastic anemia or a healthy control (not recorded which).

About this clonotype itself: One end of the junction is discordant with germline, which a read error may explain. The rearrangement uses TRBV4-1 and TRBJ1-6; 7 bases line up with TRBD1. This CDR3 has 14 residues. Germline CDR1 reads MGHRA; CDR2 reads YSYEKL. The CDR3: CASQETGTNSPFHF. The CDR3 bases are TGCGCCAGCCAGGAGACAGGGACGAATTCACCCTTCCACTTT.

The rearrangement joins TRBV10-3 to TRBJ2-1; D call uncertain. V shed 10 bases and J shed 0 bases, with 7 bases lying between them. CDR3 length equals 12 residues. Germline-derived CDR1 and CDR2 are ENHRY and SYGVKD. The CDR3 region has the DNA TGTGCCACCGGGTCCTCCTACAATGAGCAGTTCTTC. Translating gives CATGSSYNEQFF.

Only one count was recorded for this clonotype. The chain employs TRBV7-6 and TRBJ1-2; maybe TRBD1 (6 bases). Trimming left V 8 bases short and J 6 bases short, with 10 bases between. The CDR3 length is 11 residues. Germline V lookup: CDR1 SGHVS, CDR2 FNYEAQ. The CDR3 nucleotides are TGTGCCAGCCGGGGGCTCGATGGCTACACCTTC. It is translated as CASRGLDGYTF.

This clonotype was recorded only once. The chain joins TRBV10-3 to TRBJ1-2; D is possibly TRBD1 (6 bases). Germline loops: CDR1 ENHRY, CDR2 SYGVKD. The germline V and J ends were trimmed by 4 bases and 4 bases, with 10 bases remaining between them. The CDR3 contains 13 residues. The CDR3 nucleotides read TGTGCCATCAGTGCAGGGGTTCCCTATGGCTACACCTTC. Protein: CAISAGVPYGYTF.

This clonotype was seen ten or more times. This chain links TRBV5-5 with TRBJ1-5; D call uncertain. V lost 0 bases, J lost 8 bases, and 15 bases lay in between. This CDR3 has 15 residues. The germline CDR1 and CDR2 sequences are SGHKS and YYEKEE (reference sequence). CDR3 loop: CASSLDGGPGKPQHF. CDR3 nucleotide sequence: TGTGCCAGCAGCTTGGATGGCGGGCCCGGGAAGCCCCAGCATTTT.

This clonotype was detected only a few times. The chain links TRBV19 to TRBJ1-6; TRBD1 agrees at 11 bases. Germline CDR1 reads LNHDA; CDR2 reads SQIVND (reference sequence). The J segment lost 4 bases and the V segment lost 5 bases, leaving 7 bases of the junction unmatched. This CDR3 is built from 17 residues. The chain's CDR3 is CASSSDRGPTYNSPLHF. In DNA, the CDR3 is TGTGCCAGTAGTTCGGACAGGGGGCCTACATATAATTCACCCCTCCACTTT.

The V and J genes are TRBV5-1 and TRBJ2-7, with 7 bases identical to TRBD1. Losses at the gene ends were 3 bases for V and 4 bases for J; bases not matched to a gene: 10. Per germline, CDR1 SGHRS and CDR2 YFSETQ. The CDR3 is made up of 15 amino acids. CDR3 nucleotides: TGCGCCAGCAGCTCCGATAGGGACAGCTCTTACGAGCAGTACTTC. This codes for CASSSDRDSSYEQYF.

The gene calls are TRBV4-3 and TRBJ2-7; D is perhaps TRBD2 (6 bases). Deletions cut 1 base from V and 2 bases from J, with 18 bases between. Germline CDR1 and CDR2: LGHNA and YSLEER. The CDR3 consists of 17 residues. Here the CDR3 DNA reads TGCGCCAGCAGCCAAGGAGTCGTCCGGACTACTCCCTACGAGCAGTACTTC. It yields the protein CASSQGVVRTTPYEQYF.

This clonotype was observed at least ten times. Here the CDR3 reads CASSLVEGEKNQPQHF. The CDR3 DNA is TGTGCCAGCAGCTTAGTGGAGGGAGAAAAGAATCAGCCCCAGCATTTT. The V gene is TRBV11-2, the J gene TRBJ1-5, with D uncertain. Germline-derived CDR1 and CDR2 are SGHAT and FQNNGV. Trimming removed 1 base from V and 4 bases from J, with 14 bases in between. The CDR3 extends over 16 amino acids.

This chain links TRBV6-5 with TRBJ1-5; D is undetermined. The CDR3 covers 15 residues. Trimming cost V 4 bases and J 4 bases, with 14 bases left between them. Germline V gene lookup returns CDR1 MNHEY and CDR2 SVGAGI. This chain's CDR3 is CASSLVHYLNQPQHF. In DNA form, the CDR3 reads TGTGCCAGCAGTTTAGTCCACTACCTTAATCAGCCCCAGCATTTT.

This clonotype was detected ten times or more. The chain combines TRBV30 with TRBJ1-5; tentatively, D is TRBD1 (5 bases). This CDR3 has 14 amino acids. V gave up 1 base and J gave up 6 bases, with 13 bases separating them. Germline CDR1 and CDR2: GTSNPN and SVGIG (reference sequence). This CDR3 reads CAWSATRGGQPQHF. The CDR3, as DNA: TGTGCCTGGAGTGCTACCCGGGGGGGTCAGCCCCAGCATTTT.

In nucleotides, the CDR3 is TGTGCCAGCAGCTCGGACAGTCTGCGCTCTGGGGCCAACGTCCTGACTTTC. This codes for CASSSDSLRSGANVLTF. The rearrangement links TRBV7-8 to TRBJ2-6; D is perhaps TRBD1 (6 bases). The length of the CDR3 is 17 residues. Germline lookup yields CDR1 SGHVS and CDR2 FQNEAQ. V was clipped by 4 bases and J by 0 bases, with 13 bases between them.

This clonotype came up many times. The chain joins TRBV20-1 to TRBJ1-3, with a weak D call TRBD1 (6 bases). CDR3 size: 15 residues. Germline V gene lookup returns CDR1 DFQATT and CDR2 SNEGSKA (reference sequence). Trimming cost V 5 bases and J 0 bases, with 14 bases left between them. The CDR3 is CSAGQPRGSGNTIYF. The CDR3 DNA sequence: TGCAGTGCTGGACAGCCCCGGGGCTCTGGAAACACCATATATTTT.

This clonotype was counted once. CDR3 amino acids: CASSLNNMGEQYF. In DNA, the CDR3 is TGTGCCAGCAGCTTAAACAATATGGGCGAGCAGTACTTC. The genes are TRBV7-2 and TRBJ2-7; D is unresolved. The CDR3 has 13 amino acids. V was shortened by 2 bases and J by 6 bases, with 11 bases between the two germline ends. The germline gives CDR1 SGHTA, CDR2 FQGNSA. Full variable domain (outside the CDR3, taken from reference TRBV7-2 and TRBJ2-7): GAGVSQSPSNKVTEKGKDVELRCDPISGHTALYWYRQSLGQGLEFLIYFQGNSAPDKSGLPSDRFSAERTGGSVSTLTIQRTQQEDSAVYLCASSLNNMGEQYFGPGTRLTVT.

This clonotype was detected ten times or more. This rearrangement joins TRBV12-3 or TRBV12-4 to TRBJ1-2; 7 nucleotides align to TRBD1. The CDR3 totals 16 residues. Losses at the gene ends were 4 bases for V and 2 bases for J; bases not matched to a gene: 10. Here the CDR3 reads CASSSGTAANNYGYTF. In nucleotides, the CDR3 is TGTGCCAGCAGTTCAGGGACAGCCGCTAACAACTATGGCTACACCTTC.

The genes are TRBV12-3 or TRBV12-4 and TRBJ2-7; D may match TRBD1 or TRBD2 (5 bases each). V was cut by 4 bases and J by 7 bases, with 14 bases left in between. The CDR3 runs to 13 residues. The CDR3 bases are TGTGCCAGCAGTTGGGGTCTGGGGGAGGAGCAGTACTTC. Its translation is CASSWGLGEEQYF.

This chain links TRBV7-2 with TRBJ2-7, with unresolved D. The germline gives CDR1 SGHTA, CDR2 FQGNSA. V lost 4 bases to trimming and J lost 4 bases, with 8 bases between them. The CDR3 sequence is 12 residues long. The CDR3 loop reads CASSSLVYEQYF. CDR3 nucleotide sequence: TGTGCCAGCAGCTCCCTAGTTTACGAGCAGTACTTC. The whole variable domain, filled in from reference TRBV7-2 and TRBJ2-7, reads GAGVSQSPSNKVTEKGKDVELRCDPISGHTALYWYRQSLGQGLEFLIYFQGNSAPDKSGLPSDRFSAERTGGSVSTLTIQRTQQEDSAVYLCASSSLVYEQYFGPGTRLTVT.

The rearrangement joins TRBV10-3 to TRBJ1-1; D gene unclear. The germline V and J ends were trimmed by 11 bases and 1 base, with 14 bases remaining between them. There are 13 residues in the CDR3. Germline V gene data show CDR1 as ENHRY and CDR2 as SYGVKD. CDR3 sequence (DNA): TGTGCCGCCGGTGGGCCAGAGAACACTGAAGCTTTCTTT. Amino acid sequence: CAAGGPENTEAFF.

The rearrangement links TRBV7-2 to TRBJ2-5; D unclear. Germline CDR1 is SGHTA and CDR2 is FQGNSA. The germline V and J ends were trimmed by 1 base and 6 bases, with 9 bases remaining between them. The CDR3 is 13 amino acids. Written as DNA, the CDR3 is TGTGCCAGCAGCTTAGAACTCGGACAGACCCAGTACTTC. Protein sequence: CASSLELGQTQYF.

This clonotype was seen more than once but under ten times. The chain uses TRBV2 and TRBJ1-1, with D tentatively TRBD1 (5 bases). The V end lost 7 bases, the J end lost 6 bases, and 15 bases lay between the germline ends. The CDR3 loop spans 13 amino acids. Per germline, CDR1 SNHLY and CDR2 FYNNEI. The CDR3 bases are TGTGCCAGCATAGGGGTGCGGCGTGCTGAAGCTTTCTTT. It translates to CASIGVRRAEAFF.

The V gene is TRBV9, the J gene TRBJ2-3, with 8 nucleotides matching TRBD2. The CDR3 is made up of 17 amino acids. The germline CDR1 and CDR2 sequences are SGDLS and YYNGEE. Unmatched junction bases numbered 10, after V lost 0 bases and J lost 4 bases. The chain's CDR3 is CASSVALPGRAPDTQYF. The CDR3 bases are TGTGCCAGCAGCGTAGCTCTCCCCGGGAGGGCCCCAGATACGCAGTATTTT. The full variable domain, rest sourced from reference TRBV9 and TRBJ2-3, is DSGVTQTPKHLITATGQRVTLRCSPRSGDLSVYWYQQSLDQGLQFLIQYYNGEERAKGNILERFSAQQFPDLHSELNLSSLELGDSALYFCASSVALPGRAPDTQYFGPGTRLTVL.

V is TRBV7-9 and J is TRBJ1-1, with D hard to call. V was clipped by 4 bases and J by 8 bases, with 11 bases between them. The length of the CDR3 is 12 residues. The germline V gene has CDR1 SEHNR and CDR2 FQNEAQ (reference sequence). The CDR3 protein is CASSSPGKEAFF. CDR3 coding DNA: TGTGCCAGCAGCTCCCCCGGGAAGGAAGCTTTCTTT.

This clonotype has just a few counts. CDR3 in amino acids: CASGETQYF. The CDR3 DNA is TGTGCCAGCGGGGAGACCCAGTACTTC. The chain employs TRBV2 and TRBJ2-5; D is ambiguous. The CDR3 covers 9 residues. Germline CDR1 is SNHLY and CDR2 is FYNNEI. Trimming shortened V by 8 bases and J by 5 bases, and 3 bases separated the two germline ends.

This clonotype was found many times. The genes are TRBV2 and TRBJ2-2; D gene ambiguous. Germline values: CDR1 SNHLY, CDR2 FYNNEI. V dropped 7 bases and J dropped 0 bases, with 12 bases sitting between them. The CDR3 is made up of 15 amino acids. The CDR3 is CASIQTRSNTGELFF. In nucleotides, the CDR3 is TGTGCCAGCATTCAGACCAGATCGAACACCGGGGAGCTGTTTTTT.

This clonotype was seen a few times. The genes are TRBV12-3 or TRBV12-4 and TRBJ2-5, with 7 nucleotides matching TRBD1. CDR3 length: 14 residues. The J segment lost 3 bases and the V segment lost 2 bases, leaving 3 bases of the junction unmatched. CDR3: CASSLTGAEETQYF. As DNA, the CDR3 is TGTGCCAGCAGTTTAACAGGGGCGGAAGAGACCCAGTACTTC.

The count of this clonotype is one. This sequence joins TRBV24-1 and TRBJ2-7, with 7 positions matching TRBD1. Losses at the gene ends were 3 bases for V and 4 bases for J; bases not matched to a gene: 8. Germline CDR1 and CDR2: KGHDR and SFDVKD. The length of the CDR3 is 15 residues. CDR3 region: CATSDRRGGRYEQYF. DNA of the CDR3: TGTGCCACCAGTGATAGAAGAGGGGGCCGATACGAGCAGTACTTC.

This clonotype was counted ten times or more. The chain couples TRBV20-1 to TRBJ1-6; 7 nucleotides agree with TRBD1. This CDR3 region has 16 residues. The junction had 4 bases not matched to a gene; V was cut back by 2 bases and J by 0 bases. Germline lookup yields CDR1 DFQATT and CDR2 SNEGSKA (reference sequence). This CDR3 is CSARRQGSSYNSPLHF. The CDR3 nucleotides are TGCAGTGCTAGAAGACAGGGTAGCTCCTATAATTCACCCCTCCACTTT.

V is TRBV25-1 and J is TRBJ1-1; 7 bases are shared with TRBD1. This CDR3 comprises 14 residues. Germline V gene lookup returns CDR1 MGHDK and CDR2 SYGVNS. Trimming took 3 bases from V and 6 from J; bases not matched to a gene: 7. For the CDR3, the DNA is TGTGCCAGCAGTGAGTTCGGGCAGGGGGCTGAAGCTTTCTTT. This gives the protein CASSEFGQGAEAFF.

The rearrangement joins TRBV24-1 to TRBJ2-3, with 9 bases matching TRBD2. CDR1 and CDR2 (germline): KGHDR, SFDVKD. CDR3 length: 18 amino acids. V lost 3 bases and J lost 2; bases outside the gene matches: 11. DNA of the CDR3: TGTGCCACCAGTGATCACTCAGGGCTAGCGGGAATCACAGATACGCAGTATTTT. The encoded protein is CATSDHSGLAGITDTQYF.

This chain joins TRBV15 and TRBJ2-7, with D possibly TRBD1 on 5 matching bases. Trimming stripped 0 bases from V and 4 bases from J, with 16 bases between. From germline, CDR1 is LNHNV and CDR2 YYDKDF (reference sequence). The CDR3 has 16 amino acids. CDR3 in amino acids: CATSRDRGPSGYEQYF. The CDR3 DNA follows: TGTGCCACCAGCAGAGACCGAGGACCCTCAGGGTACGAGCAGTACTTC.